Listed below are T cell receptor beta chains from one sample, sequenced in a study of control samples from healthy donors and cancer patients. Assay: immunoSEQ multiplex PCR; the TCRdb copy retains only in-frame clones and omits some. The sample has roughly 70,000 clones, over 75% seen once. Sequencing was performed on blood. These receptors originate from a man over 45 in good health. The CDR3 runs from the conserved cysteine through the conserved F or W. D genes are given only for firm matches. Part of the rows lack a size; the others show once, few, many or a class for expanded clones.

.	.	TRBV29-1	TRBJ2-3	CSVRTGRERTQYF	TGCAGCGTACGGACAGGGAGGGAGAGGACGCAGTATTTT
TRBD1	.	TRBV11-2	TRBJ1-4	CASSRLGGTGYEKLFF	TGTGCCAGCAGCCGCCTGGGTGGGACAGGCTATGAAAAACTGTTTTTT
.	.	TRBV5-1	TRBJ2-5	CASSLDGSSGQETQYF	TGCGCCAGCAGCTTGGACGGGAGTAGCGGACAAGAGACCCAGTACTTC
TRBD1	.	TRBV3-1/TRBV3-2	TRBJ1-1	CASSRGQGNTEAFF	TGTGCCAGCAGCCGGGGACAGGGGAACACTGAAGCTTTCTTT
.	.	TRBV18	TRBJ1-3	CASSPIATTSVTGNTIYF	TGTGCCAGCTCACCAATTGCCACCACGAGCGTAACTGGAAACACCATATATTTT
.	once	TRBV11-2	TRBJ1-2	CASSTKPTNYGYTF	TGTGCCAGCAGCACAAAACCCACTAACTATGGCTACACCTTC
TRBD2	.	TRBV27	TRBJ2-5	CASSLRASGGGYWETQYF	TGTGCCAGCAGTTTACGGGCTAGCGGGGGGGGATATTGGGAGACCCAGTACTTC
.	medium-sized	TRBV4-3	TRBJ2-7	CASSHLIPTESLLYEQYF	TGCGCCAGCAGCCACCTAATACCGACCGAATCCCTCCTCTACGAGCAGTACTTC
.	.	TRBV7-6	TRBJ1-5	CASSERQGNQPQHF	TGTGCCAGCAGCGAGCGACAGGGCAATCAGCCCCAGCATTTT
.	once	TRBV21-1	TRBJ2-3	CASSKALADTDTQYF	TGTGCCAGCAGCAAAGCACTAGCGGACACAGATACGCAGTATTTT
TRBD1	.	TRBV7-9	TRBJ1-6	CASGTGQGARSPLHF	TGTGCCAGCGGAACGGGACAGGGGGCGCGGTCACCCCTCCACTTT
.	.	TRBV19	TRBJ1-5	CASSMTPGPQHF	TGTGCCAGTAGTATGACCCCAGGGCCCCAGCATTTT
.	.	TRBV4-3	TRBJ2-7	CASSHRQGGGYEQYF	TGCGCCAGCAGCCATCGACAGGGAGGGGGTTACGAGCAGTACTTC
TRBD2	.	TRBV11-3	TRBJ2-1	CASSLGLASSSGTYLQFF	TGTGCCAGCAGCTTGGGACTAGCGTCAAGTAGCGGGACGTATCTGCAGTTCTTC
.	.	TRBV24-1	TRBJ1-6	CATSGGPNSPLHF	TGTGCCACCAGCGGGGGCCCGAATTCACCCCTCCACTTT
.	.	TRBV28	TRBJ1-4	CASSPQGTLRKLFF	TGTGCCAGCAGTCCCCAGGGAACCTTGAGAAAACTGTTTTTT
.	.	TRBV4-2	TRBJ1-5	CASSHPEKNQPQHF	TGTGCCAGCAGCCACCCGGAAAAGAATCAGCCCCAGCATTTT
TRBD1	.	TRBV7-2	TRBJ1-2	CASSLYLGTGGPTTF	TGTGCCAGCAGCCTCTACTTGGGGACAGGGGGCCCCACCACCTTC
.	.	TRBV4-3	TRBJ2-3	CASSQDTGTDTQYF	TGCGCCAGCAGCCAAGATACTGGCACAGATACGCAGTATTTT
TRBD2	.	TRBV6-2/TRBV6-3	TRBJ2-7	CASSYRLAGRVSYEQYF	TGTGCCAGCAGTTATAGATTAGCGGGACGAGTTTCCTACGAGCAGTACTTC
.	.	TRBV5-1	TRBJ2-7	CASSWAGPNEQYF	TGCGCCAGCAGCTGGGCGGGGCCCAACGAGCAGTACTTC
TRBD1	.	TRBV5-4	TRBJ1-1	CASNDPQGQGNRKAFF	TGTGCCAGCAACGACCCTCAGGGACAGGGCAATCGGAAAGCTTTCTTT